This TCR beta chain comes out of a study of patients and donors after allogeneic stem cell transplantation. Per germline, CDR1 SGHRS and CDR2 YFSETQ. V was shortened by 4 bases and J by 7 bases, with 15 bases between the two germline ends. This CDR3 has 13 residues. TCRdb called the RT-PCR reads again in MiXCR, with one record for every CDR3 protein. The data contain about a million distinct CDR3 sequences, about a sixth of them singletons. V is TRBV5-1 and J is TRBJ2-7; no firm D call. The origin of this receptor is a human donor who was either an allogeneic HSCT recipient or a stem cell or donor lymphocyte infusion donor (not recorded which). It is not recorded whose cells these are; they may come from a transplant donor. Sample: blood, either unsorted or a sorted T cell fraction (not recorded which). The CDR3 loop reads CASSPELLGEQYF. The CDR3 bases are TGCGCCAGCAGCCCTGAACTACTGGGGGAGCAGTACTTC.